These 25 T cell receptor beta chains came from one sample sequenced in a study of control samples from healthy donors and cancer patients. Sequenced by immunoSEQ multiplex PCR; TCRdb stores in-frame clones only, minus some. Of 70,000 to 90,000 clones detected, about 90% appear once; the ten largest clones hold 1.5% to 2%. The sample was PBMCs. These receptors came from a woman aged 55 to 70 with head and neck cancer.

The chain couples TRBV6-5 to TRBJ1-1, with 9 bases that match TRBD1. With 8 bases clipped from V and 5 bases from J, the junction kept 9 bases outside the gene matches. CDR1 is MNHEY, CDR2 SVGAGI, per germline. CDR3 size: 14 residues. The CDR3 nucleotides are TGTGCCAGCTCCCGACAGGGGGGTCTTACTGAAGCTTTCTTT. It is translated as CASSRQGGLTEAFF.

The V call is TRBV2, the J call TRBJ1-1; TRBD1 matches 9 bases. J was trimmed by 8 bases and V by 5 bases; bases with no gene match: 3. The germline CDR1 and CDR2 sequences are SNHLY and FYNNEI. The CDR3 has 12 residues. CDR3 protein: CASSNGQGEAFF. CDR3 in DNA: TGTGCCAGCAGTAACGGACAGGGGGAAGCTTTCTTT.

The chain recombines TRBV5-1 with TRBJ2-3, with 11 bases fitting TRBD2. The germline V gene has CDR1 SGHRS and CDR2 YFSETQ. This CDR3 has 16 amino acids. The junction had 6 bases not matched to a gene; V was cut back by 1 base and J by 5 bases. CDR3 nucleotides: TGCGCCAGCAGCTTGCTCACTAGCGGGAGCCTAGATACGCAGTATTTT. Translation: CASSLLTSGSLDTQYF.

The rearrangement links TRBV25-1 to TRBJ1-5; possible D gene TRBD1, 5 bases. There are 13 residues in the CDR3. With 6 bases removed from V and 4 bases from J, the gap between germline ends came to 10 bases. Germline loops: CDR1 MGHDK, CDR2 SYGVNS. This chain's CDR3 is CASSRGENQPQHF. In DNA form, the CDR3 reads TGTGCCAGCAGCCGGGGCGAGAATCAGCCCCAGCATTTT.

The V gene is TRBV28, the J gene TRBJ2-5; 10 bases line up with TRBD1. Per the germline V gene, CDR1 is MDHEN and CDR2 is SYDVKM. With 6 bases clipped from V and 5 bases from J, the junction kept 9 bases outside the gene matches. The CDR3 is 15 residues long. The CDR3 region is CASSPRTGGDETQYF. CDR3 nucleotides: TGTGCCAGCAGCCCTAGGACAGGGGGGGATGAGACCCAGTACTTC.

This chain links TRBV5-1 with TRBJ2-5; 9 bases align to TRBD1. With V trimmed by 4 bases and J by 4 bases, 5 bases remained unmatched. The CDR3 is made up of 14 amino acids. Germline V gene lookup returns CDR1 SGHRS and CDR2 YFSETQ. CDR3 in DNA: TGCGCCAGCAGCCCCGGGACAGGGTTAGAGACCCAGTACTTC. This gives the protein CASSPGTGLETQYF.

This clone was seen only a few times. The chain employs TRBV30 and TRBJ1-3, with a tentative D call TRBD1 (5 bases). Germline V CDR1 and CDR2: GTSNPN, SVGIG (reference sequence). The CDR3 extends over 12 amino acids. V shed 1 base and J shed 7 bases, with 8 bases lying between them. The DNA of the CDR3 is TGTGCCTGGAGTGACGAGGGGAACACCATATATTTT. Residues: CAWSDEGNTIYF. Together with reference TRBV30 and TRBJ1-3, the CDR3 gives the full variable domain: SQTIHQWPATLVQPVGSPLSLECTVEGTSNPNLYWYRQAAGRGLQLLFYSVGIGQISSEVPQNLSASRPQDRQFILSSKKLLLSDSGFYLCAWSDEGNTIYFGEGSWLTVV.

J is TRBJ2-2 and V is TRBV5-1; TRBD2 aligns across 10 bases. V shed 0 bases and J 6 bases; nucleotides not matched to a gene: 5. This CDR3 spans 16 amino acids. The germline V gene has CDR1 SGHRS and CDR2 YFSETQ. The CDR3 loop is CASSLALAGDPGELFF. DNA of the CDR3: TGCGCCAGCAGCTTGGCTCTAGCGGGAGATCCCGGGGAGCTGTTTTTT.

V is TRBV6-5 and J is TRBJ1-5; D is ambiguous. The CDR3 extends over 14 amino acids. Germline loops: CDR1 MNHEY, CDR2 SVGAGI. Trimming shortened V by 6 bases and J by 0 bases, and 9 bases separated the two germline ends. The CDR3 nucleotides are TGTGCCAGCAGGGGAAAAAATAGCAATCAGCCCCAGCATTTT. Translated, it gives CASRGKNSNQPQHF.

V is TRBV3-1 (or the pseudogene TRBV3-2) and J is TRBJ2-1; D perhaps matches TRBD2 (6 bases). V was trimmed by 0 bases and J by 7 bases, leaving 13 bases between them. The CDR3 runs 15 residues. Germline V lookup: CDR1 LGHDT, CDR2 YNNKEL (reference sequence). CDR3 sequence reads: CASSQDLLAANEQFF. In nucleotides, the CDR3 is TGTGCCAGCAGCCAAGATTTGTTAGCGGCTAATGAGCAGTTCTTC.

V gene TRBV4-3 combines with J gene TRBJ2-2; D is perhaps TRBD2 (6 bases). Germline assignment: CDR1 LGHNA and CDR2 YSLEER. The CDR3 runs to 16 residues. The V end was cut by 0 bases, the J end by 6 bases, with 14 bases between. CDR3 nucleotides: TGCGCCAGCAGCCAAGAGTACGGCGGGAAGCCCGGGGAGCTGTTTTTT. Translation gives CASSQEYGGKPGELFF.

The chain employs TRBV4-1 and TRBJ1-2, with TRBD1 identical over 9 bases. Germline loops: CDR1 MGHRA, CDR2 YSYEKL. V shed 0 bases, J shed 2 bases, and the junction held 4 bases outside the gene matches. The CDR3 is 16 residues long. The CDR3 loop is CASSQDPGQGNYGYTF. The DNA of the CDR3 is TGCGCCAGCAGCCAAGATCCGGGACAGGGCAACTATGGCTACACCTTC.

The rearrangement joins TRBV24-1 to TRBJ1-4; possible D gene TRBD1, 5 bases. Germline lookup yields CDR1 KGHDR and CDR2 SFDVKD. The V gene lost 3 bases and the J gene lost 7 bases, with 14 bases spanning the gap. The CDR3 extends over 15 amino acids. The CDR3 DNA follows: TGTGCCACCAGTGATCGGGGCCTCGAGGGTGAAAAACTGTTTTTT. Translated, it gives CATSDRGLEGEKLFF.

This clone was counted between two and nine times. The gene calls are TRBV7-9 and TRBJ1-4, with 11 nucleotides matching TRBD1. Germline values: CDR1 SEHNR, CDR2 FQNEAQ (reference sequence). The CDR3 covers 15 residues. V lost 0 bases to trimming and J lost 7 bases; unmatched junction nucleotides: 1. The CDR3 loop is CASSLAGTGGEKLFF. The CDR3 coding sequence is TGTGCCAGCAGCTTAGCCGGGACAGGGGGTGAAAAACTGTTTTTT.

The chain employs TRBV7-2 and TRBJ2-2; TRBD2 matches at 8 bases. CDR3 length equals 17 residues. Germline assignment: CDR1 SGHTA and CDR2 FQGNSA. Trimming took 4 bases from V and 0 from J; bases not matched to a gene: 7. The CDR3 region has the DNA TGTGCCAGCAGCTCTGGAGGCGGGAGGACGAACACCGGGGAGCTGTTTTTT. Encoded protein: CASSSGGGRTNTGELFF.

The chain carries TRBV6-6 and TRBJ2-2; TRBD1 agrees at 9 bases. Germline V CDR1 and CDR2: MNHNY, SVGAGI (reference sequence). The CDR3 spans 16 residues. J gave up 3 bases and V 6 bases, and 8 bases lay outside the gene matches. The chain's CDR3 is CASSPQTGGDTGELFF. The CDR3 DNA reads TGTGCCAGCAGCCCCCAGACAGGGGGAGACACCGGGGAGCTGTTTTTT.

V is TRBV9 and J is TRBJ1-1; no clear D gene. V gave up 4 bases and J gave up 1 base, with 8 bases separating them. The CDR3 covers 13 residues. The germline V gene has CDR1 SGDLS and CDR2 YYNGEE. CDR3 sequence: CASSKWGNTEAFF. The CDR3 nucleotides read TGTGCCAGCAGCAAATGGGGGAACACTGAAGCTTTCTTT.

The rearrangement links TRBV5-6 to TRBJ2-7; 7 nucleotides align to TRBD2. V lost 4 bases to trimming and J lost 2 bases; unmatched junction nucleotides: 9. This CDR3 has 15 amino acids. CDR1 and CDR2 (germline): SGHDT, YYEEEE. CDR3 nucleotides: TGTGCCAGCAGCAATATCCGGGGGGATACCTACGAGCAGTACTTC. It specifies CASSNIRGDTYEQYF.

The rearrangement links TRBV24-1 to TRBJ2-1, with TRBD2 matching 12 bases. The CDR3 length is 17 residues. Looked up from germline, CDR1 is KGHDR and CDR2 is SFDVKD. J gave up 6 bases and V 0 bases, and 5 bases lay outside the gene matches. For the CDR3, the DNA is TGTGCCACCAGTGATTTGCGAGGGACTAGCGGGTTCAATGAGCAGTTCTTC. Translated: CATSDLRGTSGFNEQFF.

The chain is built from TRBV2 and TRBJ2-1, with D unresolved. CDR3 size: 16 residues. The germline V gene encodes CDR1 SNHLY and CDR2 FYNNEI. Trimming removed 3 bases from V and 4 bases from J, with 16 bases in between. As DNA, the CDR3 is TGTGCCAGCAGTGAGTGGGCTCAAGCAACTTACAATGAGCAGTTCTTC. This codes for CASSEWAQATYNEQFF.

The gene calls are TRBV6-2 or TRBV6-3 and TRBJ2-1, with D perhaps TRBD2 (6 bases). Trimming cost V 2 bases and J 0 bases, with 14 bases left between them. The CDR3 has 17 amino acids. Germline V gene sequence: CDR1 MNHEY, CDR2 SVGEGT. The CDR3 is CASSYAGPRHSYNEQFF. The CDR3 DNA follows: TGTGCCAGCAGTTACGCGGGACCCCGGCACTCCTACAATGAGCAGTTCTTC.

This rearrangement joins TRBV28 to TRBJ2-2; D remains ambiguous. Germline CDR1 and CDR2: MDHEN and SYDVKM. V was clipped by 1 base and J by 6 bases, with 3 bases between them. The CDR3 length is 12 residues. The CDR3 DNA sequence: TGTGCCAGCAGTTTATTGCCCGGGGAGCTGTTTTTT. This sequence encodes CASSLLPGELFF.

The chain links TRBV12-3 or TRBV12-4 to TRBJ2-5; D is ambiguous. V dropped 5 bases and J dropped 3 bases, with 1 base sitting between them. CDR3 length equals 10 residues. The DNA of the CDR3 is TGTGCCAGCAGTAAAGAGACCCAGTACTTC. This codes for CASSKETQYF.

This sequence joins TRBV11-2 and TRBJ2-1; no firm D call. Deletions cut 5 bases from V and 4 bases from J, with 15 bases between. Germline loops: CDR1 SGHAT, CDR2 FQNNGV. The CDR3 runs 15 residues. The DNA for the CDR3 is TGTGCCAGCAGCATCGACTCTCGTGGGTACAATGAGCAGTTCTTC. Protein sequence: CASSIDSRGYNEQFF.

The chain couples TRBV6-2 or TRBV6-3 to TRBJ2-7; 8 nucleotides match TRBD1. The CDR3 sequence is 14 residues long. V was clipped by 3 bases and J by 5 bases; unmatched bases: 6. Germline V gene lookup returns CDR1 MNHEY and CDR2 SVGEGT. CDR3 nucleotides: TGTGCCAGCAGTTATTGGCAGGGGGCCAACGAGCAGTACTTC. It specifies CASSYWQGANEQYF.